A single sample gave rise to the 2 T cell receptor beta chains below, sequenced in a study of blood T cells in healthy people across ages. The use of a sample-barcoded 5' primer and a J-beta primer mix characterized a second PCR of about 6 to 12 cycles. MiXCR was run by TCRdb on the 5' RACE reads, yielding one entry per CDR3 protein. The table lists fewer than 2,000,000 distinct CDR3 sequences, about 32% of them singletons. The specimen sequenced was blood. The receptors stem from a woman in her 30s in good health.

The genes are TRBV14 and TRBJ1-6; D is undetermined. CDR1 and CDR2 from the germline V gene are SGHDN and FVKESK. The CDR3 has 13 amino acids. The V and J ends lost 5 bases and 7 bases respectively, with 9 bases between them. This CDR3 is CASSARLNSPLHF. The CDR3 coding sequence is TGTGCCAGCAGCGCTCGACTGAATTCACCCCTCCACTTT.

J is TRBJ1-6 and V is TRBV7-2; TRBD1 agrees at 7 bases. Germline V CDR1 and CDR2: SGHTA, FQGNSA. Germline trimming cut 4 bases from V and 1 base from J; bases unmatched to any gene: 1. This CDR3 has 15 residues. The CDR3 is CASSSQGSYNSPLHF. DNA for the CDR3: TGTGCCAGCAGCTCACAGGGGTCCTATAATTCACCCCTCCACTTT.